The rows below give T cell receptor beta chains drawn from one sample of a study of T cell responses to AZD1222 COVID-19 vaccine. Assay used: immunoSEQ multiplex PCR; TCRdb lists only in-frame clones, some missing. The data hold approximately 170,000 clones, with around 88% observed a single time. This sample comprised peripheral blood, obtained 28 days after the second AZD1222 dose. The receptors originated from an adult who received the AZD1222 COVID-19 vaccine. Both conserved end residues are part of each CDR3. Fields, in order: J gene, D gene, V gene, clone size, CDR3 DNA, CDR3 protein. D genes are given only for firm matches. Expanded clones are given a class, and other clones once, few, many or no size at all.

J gene: TRBJ2-7; D gene: TRBD1; V gene: TRBV4-1; clone size: once; CDR3 DNA: TGCGCCAGCAGCCAAGATGGCCCCGGCCAGGGGGCCTACGAGCAGTACTTC; CDR3 protein: CASSQDGPGQGAYEQYF
J gene: TRBJ1-1; D gene: NA; V gene: TRBV6-5; clone size: NA; CDR3 DNA: TGTGCCAGCAGACGTACAGGGAATGAAGCTTTCTTT; CDR3 protein: CASRRTGNEAFF
J gene: TRBJ2-7; D gene: NA; V gene: TRBV20-1; clone size: NA; CDR3 DNA: TGCAGTGCTAGTAACAGGCCTATAACCTACGAGCAGTACTTC; CDR3 protein: CSASNRPITYEQYF
J gene: TRBJ1-6; D gene: NA; V gene: TRBV5-1; clone size: NA; CDR3 DNA: TGCGCCAGCAGCTTGGGGCAGGGTTTTTCACCCCTCCACTTT; CDR3 protein: CASSLGQGFSPLHF
J gene: TRBJ1-4; D gene: TRBD1; V gene: TRBV6-2/TRBV6-3; clone size: NA; CDR3 DNA: TGTGCCAGCAGTTTTCGACAGGGGGATGAAAAACTGTTTTTT; CDR3 protein: CASSFRQGDEKLFF
J gene: TRBJ1-4; D gene: NA; V gene: TRBV7-9; clone size: NA; CDR3 DNA: TGTGCCAGCAGCTTAGGGGGTGAAAAACTGTTTTTT; CDR3 protein: CASSLGGEKLFF
J gene: TRBJ1-2; D gene: TRBD1; V gene: TRBV5-8; clone size: NA; CDR3 DNA: TGTGCCAGCAGCTTGCTGACAGGGAATAACGCTTATGGCTACACCTTC; CDR3 protein: CASSLLTGNNAYGYTF
J gene: TRBJ1-6; D gene: NA; V gene: TRBV9; clone size: NA; CDR3 DNA: TGTGCCAGCAGCGTCTCACGGAATAATTCACCCCTCCACTTT; CDR3 protein: CASSVSRNNSPLHF
J gene: TRBJ1-1; D gene: NA; V gene: TRBV6-5; clone size: once; CDR3 DNA: TGTGCCAGCAGTCCCAGGGGCCCTGAAGCTTTCTTT; CDR3 protein: CASSPRGPEAFF
J gene: TRBJ1-2; D gene: NA; V gene: TRBV30; clone size: NA; CDR3 DNA: TGTGCCTGGAGCGGACTGGGGGATCCCAACTATGGCTACACCTTC; CDR3 protein: CAWSGLGDPNYGYTF
J gene: TRBJ1-4; D gene: TRBD1; V gene: TRBV25-1; clone size: NA; CDR3 DNA: TGTGCCAGCAGTGATACAGGGGGCGCCGGTGAAAAACTGTTTTTT; CDR3 protein: CASSDTGGAGEKLFF
J gene: TRBJ1-2; D gene: NA; V gene: TRBV6-5; clone size: NA; CDR3 DNA: TGTGCCAGCAGTTACCTACAGGGAAGGGGCTACACCTTC; CDR3 protein: CASSYLQGRGYTF
J gene: TRBJ1-2; D gene: NA; V gene: TRBV5-4; clone size: NA; CDR3 DNA: TGTGCCAGCACCACGGGGACCGTAGGTGGCTACACCTTC; CDR3 protein: CASTTGTVGGYTF
J gene: TRBJ1-1; D gene: NA; V gene: TRBV29-1; clone size: NA; CDR3 DNA: TGCAGCGTTGATAAAGGGAGGACTGAAGCTTTCTTT; CDR3 protein: CSVDKGRTEAFF
J gene: TRBJ2-5; D gene: TRBD2; V gene: TRBV3-1/TRBV3-2; clone size: NA; CDR3 DNA: TGTGCCAGCAGCCAAGAAGCGGTAGCGGGGGGCCGTGTGACCCAGTACTTC; CDR3 protein: CASSQEAVAGGRVTQYF
J gene: TRBJ1-5; D gene: TRBD1; V gene: TRBV14; clone size: NA; CDR3 DNA: TGTGCCAGCAGCCAAGATCGGCCAGGGGGCTGTCAGCCCCAGCATTTT; CDR3 protein: CASSQDRPGGCQPQHF
J gene: TRBJ2-2; D gene: NA; V gene: TRBV6-4; clone size: few; CDR3 DNA: TGTGCCAGCCGAGACACCGGGGAGCTGTTTTTT; CDR3 protein: CASRDTGELFF
J gene: TRBJ1-4; D gene: NA; V gene: TRBV19; clone size: NA; CDR3 DNA: TGTGCCAGTAGTATACGACGGCAGGAAAATGAAAAACTGTTTTTT; CDR3 protein: CASSIRRQENEKLFF
J gene: TRBJ2-7; D gene: TRBD2; V gene: TRBV7-8; clone size: NA; CDR3 DNA: TGTGCCAGCACCCGAGCGGGGGGGGTGCGCGAGCAGTACTTC; CDR3 protein: CASTRAGGVREQYF
J gene: TRBJ1-5; D gene: NA; V gene: TRBV27; clone size: NA; CDR3 DNA: TGTGCCAGCAGTCCCCGGGTCAATCAGCCCCAGCATTTT; CDR3 protein: CASSPRVNQPQHF
J gene: TRBJ2-3; D gene: NA; V gene: TRBV10-3; clone size: NA; CDR3 DNA: TGTGCCATCAGTCAATGGAGCGAGGGGGGGCGGGCAGATACGCAGTATTTT; CDR3 protein: CAISQWSEGGRADTQYF